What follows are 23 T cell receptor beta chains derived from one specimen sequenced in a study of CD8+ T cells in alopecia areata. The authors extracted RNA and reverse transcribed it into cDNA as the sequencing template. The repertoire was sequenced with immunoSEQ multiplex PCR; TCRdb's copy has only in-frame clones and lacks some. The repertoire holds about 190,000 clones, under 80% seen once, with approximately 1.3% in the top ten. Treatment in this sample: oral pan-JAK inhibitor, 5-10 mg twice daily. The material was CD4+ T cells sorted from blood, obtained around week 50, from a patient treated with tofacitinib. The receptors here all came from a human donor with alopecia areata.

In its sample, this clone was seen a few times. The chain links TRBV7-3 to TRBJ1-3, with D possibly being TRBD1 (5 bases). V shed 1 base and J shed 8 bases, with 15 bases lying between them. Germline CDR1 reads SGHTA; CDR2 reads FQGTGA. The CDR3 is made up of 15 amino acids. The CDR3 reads CASSLRQSGVDTIYF. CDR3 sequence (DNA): TGTGCCAGCAGCTTAAGACAGTCCGGTGTGGACACCATATATTTT.

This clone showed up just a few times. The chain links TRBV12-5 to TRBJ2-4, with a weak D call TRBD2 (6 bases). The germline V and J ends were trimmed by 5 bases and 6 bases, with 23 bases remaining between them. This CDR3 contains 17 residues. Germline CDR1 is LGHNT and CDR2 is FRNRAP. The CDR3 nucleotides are TGTGCTAGTGGTACGATAACCGATCGACTAGACTCAAACATTCAGTACTTC. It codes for CASGTITDRLDSNIQYF.

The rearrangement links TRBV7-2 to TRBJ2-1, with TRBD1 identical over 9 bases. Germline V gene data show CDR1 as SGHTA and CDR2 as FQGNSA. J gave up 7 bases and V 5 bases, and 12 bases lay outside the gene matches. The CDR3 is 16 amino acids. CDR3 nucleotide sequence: TGTGCCAGCAGCCGACGTTCGGGACAGGGTAGGAATGAGCAGTTCTTC. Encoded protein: CASSRRSGQGRNEQFF.

The CDR3 is CSAGGRNTDTQYF. The CDR3 nucleotides are TGCAGCGCCGGAGGCCGCAACACAGATACGCAGTATTTT. The V gene is TRBV29-1, the J gene TRBJ2-3; possibly TRBD2 for D (5 bases). Trimming stripped 7 bases from V and 2 bases from J, with 13 bases between. Germline loops: CDR1 SQVTM, CDR2 ANQGSEA. This CDR3 contains 13 residues.

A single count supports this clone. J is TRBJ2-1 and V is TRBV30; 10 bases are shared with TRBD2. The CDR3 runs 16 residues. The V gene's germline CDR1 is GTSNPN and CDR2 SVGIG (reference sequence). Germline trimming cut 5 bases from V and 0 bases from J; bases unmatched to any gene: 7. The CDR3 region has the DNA TGTGCCTGGGTCGCCTCTAGCGGGGGCTCCTACAATGAGCAGTTCTTC. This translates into CAWVASSGGSYNEQFF.

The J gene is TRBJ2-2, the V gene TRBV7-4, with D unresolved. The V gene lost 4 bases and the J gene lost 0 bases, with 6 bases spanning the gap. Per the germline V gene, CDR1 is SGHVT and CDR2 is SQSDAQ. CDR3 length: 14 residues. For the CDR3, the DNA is TGTGCCAGCAGCTCCAGCGCGAACACCGGGGAGCTGTTTTTT. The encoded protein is CASSSSANTGELFF.

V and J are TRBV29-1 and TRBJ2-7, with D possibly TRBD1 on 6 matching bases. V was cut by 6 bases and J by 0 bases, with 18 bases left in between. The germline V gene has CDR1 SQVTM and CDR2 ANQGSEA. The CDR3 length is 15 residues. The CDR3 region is CSVASEQGRSYEQYF. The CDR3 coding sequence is TGCAGCGTCGCCTCAGAACAGGGTCGCTCCTACGAGCAGTACTTC.

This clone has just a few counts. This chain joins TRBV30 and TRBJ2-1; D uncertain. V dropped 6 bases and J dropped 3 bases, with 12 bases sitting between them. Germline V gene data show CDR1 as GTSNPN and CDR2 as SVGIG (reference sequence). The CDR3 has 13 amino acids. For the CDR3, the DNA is TGTGCCTGTGGTGGAAAAAACTACAATGAGCAGTTCTTC. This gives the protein CACGGKNYNEQFF. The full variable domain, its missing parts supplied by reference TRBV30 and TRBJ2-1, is SQTIHQWPATLVQPVGSPLSLECTVEGTSNPNLYWYRQAAGRGLQLLFYSVGIGQISSEVPQNLSASRPQDRQFILSSKKLLLSDSGFYLCACGGKNYNEQFFGPGTRLTVL.

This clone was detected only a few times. CDR3 coding DNA: TGTGCCAGCTCACCGGGACAGGGCAATGAAAAACTGTTTTTT. Protein sequence: CASSPGQGNEKLFF. This sequence joins TRBV18 and TRBJ1-4; 9 nucleotides match TRBD1. V dropped 3 bases and J dropped 5; count of bases not matched to a gene: 1. Per the germline V gene, CDR1 is KGHSH and CDR2 is LQKENI. The CDR3 covers 14 residues.

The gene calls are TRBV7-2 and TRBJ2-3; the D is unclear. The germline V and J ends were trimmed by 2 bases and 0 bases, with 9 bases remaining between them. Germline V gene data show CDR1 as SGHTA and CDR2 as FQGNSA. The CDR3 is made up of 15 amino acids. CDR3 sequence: CASSLSGLSTDTQYF. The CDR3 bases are TGTGCCAGCAGCTTATCGGGCCTTAGCACAGATACGCAGTATTTT.

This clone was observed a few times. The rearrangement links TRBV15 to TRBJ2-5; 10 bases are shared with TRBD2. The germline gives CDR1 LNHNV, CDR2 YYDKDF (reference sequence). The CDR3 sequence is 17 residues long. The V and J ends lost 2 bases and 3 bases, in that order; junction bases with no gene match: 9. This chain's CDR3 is CATSRLYSGGTKETQYF. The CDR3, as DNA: TGTGCCACCAGCAGATTATATAGCGGGGGGACAAAAGAGACCCAGTACTTC.

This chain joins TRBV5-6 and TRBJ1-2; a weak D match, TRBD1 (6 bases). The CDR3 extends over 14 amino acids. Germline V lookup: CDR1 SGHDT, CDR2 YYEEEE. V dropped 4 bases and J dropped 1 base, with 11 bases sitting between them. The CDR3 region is CASSVGQVNYGYTF. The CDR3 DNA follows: TGTGCCAGCAGCGTGGGACAAGTTAACTATGGCTACACCTTC.

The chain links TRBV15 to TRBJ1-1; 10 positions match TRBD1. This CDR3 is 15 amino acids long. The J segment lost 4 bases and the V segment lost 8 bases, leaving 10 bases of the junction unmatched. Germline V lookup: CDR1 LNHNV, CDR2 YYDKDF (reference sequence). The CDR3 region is CATSERRTGGTEAFF. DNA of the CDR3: TGTGCCACCTCAGAAAGACGGACAGGGGGCACTGAAGCTTTCTTT.

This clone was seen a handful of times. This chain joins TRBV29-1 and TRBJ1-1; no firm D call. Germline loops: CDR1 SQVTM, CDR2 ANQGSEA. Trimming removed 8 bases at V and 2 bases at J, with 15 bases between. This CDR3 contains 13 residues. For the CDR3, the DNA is TGCAGCATACTAGCGGATATTAACACTGAAGCTTTCTTT. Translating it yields CSILADINTEAFF.

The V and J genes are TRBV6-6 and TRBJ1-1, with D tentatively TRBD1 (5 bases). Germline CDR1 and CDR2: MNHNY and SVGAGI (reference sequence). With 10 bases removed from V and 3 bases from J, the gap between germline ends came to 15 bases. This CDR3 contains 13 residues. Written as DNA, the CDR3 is TGTGCCACCCGAACCCGGGGCGACACTGAAGCTTTCTTT. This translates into CATRTRGDTEAFF.

The CDR3 loop is CASSPTASADTQYF. In DNA form, the CDR3 reads TGTGCCAGCTCACCCACAGCGTCCGCAGATACGCAGTATTTT. The J gene is TRBJ2-3, the V gene TRBV18; D remains unclear. This CDR3 is 14 amino acids long. Trimming left V 3 bases short and J 4 bases short, with 11 bases between. Germline lookup yields CDR1 KGHSH and CDR2 LQKENI.

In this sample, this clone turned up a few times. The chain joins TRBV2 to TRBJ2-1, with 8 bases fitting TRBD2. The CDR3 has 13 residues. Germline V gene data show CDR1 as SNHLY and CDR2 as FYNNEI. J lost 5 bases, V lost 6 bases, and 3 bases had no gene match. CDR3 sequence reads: CASRLAENNEQFF. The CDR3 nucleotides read TGTGCCAGCAGACTAGCGGAAAACAATGAGCAGTTCTTC.

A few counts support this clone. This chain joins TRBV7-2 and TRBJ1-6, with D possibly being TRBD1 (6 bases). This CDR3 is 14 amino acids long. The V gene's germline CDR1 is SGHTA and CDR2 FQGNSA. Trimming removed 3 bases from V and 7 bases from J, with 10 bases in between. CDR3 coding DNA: TGTGCCAGCAGCTTGGGGGGGCGAAATTCACCCCTCCACTTT. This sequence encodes CASSLGGRNSPLHF.

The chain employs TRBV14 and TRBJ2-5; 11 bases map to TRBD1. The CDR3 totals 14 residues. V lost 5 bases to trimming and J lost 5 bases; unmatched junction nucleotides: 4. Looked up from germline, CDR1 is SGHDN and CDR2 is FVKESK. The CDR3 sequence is CASSWGQGVETQYF. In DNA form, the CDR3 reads TGTGCCAGCAGCTGGGGACAGGGGGTCGAGACCCAGTACTTC.

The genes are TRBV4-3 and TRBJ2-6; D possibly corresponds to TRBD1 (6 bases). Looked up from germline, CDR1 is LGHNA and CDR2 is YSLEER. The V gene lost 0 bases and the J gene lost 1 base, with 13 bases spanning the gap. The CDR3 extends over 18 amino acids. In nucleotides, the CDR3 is TGCGCCAGCAGCCAAGATCTTTGGACAGTGTCTGGGGCCAACGTCCTGACTTTC. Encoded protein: CASSQDLWTVSGANVLTF.

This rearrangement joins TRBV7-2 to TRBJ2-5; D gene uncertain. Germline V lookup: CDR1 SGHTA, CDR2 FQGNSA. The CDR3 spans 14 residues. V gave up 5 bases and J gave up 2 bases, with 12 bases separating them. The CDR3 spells CASSMRRIQETQYF. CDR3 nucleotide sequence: TGTGCCAGCAGCATGCGACGGATTCAAGAGACCCAGTACTTC.

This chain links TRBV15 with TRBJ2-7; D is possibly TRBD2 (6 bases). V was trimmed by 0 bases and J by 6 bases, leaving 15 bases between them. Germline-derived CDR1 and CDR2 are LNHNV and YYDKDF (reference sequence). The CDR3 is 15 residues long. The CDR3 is CATSRDRGGVSEQYF. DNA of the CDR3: TGTGCCACCAGCAGAGATCGAGGAGGGGTGAGCGAGCAGTACTTC. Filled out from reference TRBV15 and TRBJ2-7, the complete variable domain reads DAMVIQNPRYQVTQFGKPVTLSCSQTLNHNVMYWYQQKSSQAPKLLFHYYDKDFNNEADTPDNFQSRRPNTSFCFLDIRSPGLGDTAMYLCATSRDRGGVSEQYFGPGTRLTVT.

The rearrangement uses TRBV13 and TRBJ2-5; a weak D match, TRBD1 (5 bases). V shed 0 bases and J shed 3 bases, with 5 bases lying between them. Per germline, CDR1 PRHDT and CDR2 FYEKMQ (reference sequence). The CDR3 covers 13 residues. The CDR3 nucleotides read TGTGCCAGCAGCTTAGGAGGGGAAGAGACCCAGTACTTC. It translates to CASSLGGEETQYF.